This record concerns one TCR beta chain sequence. Peripheral blood, together with lesional scalp punch biopsies, was collected from alopecia areata patients. This specimen belongs to a study of CD8+ T cells in alopecia areata. Overall study context: Those patients who were treated received oral tofacitinib, which was given at 5 to 10 mg twice daily for moderate-to-severe alopecia areata.

As the sequencing template, cDNA was produced by extracting RNA and reverse transcribing it. The data were produced by immunoSEQ multiplex PCR, yet TCRdb's version contains in-frame clones alone and is incomplete. The table shows almost 250,000 clones, with about 68% occurring only once. V lost 0 bases and J 5 bases, leaving 11 bases between the germline ends. Per germline, CDR1 SGHTA and CDR2 FQGNSA. This CDR3 comprises 16 residues. J is TRBJ1-6 and V is TRBV7-2; no clear D gene. The starting material was CD4+ T cells sorted from blood, obtained at week 0. The origin of this receptor is a human donor with alopecia areata. The CDR3 loop is CASSLARAGDNSPLHF. CDR3 bases: TGTGCCAGCAGCTTAGCGCGCGCGGGAGATAATTCACCCCTCCACTTT. The variable domain in full, with the rest retrieved from reference TRBV7-2 and TRBJ1-6, is GAGVSQSPSNKVTEKGKDVELRCDPISGHTALYWYRQSLGQGLEFLIYFQGNSAPDKSGLPSDRFSAERTGGSVSTLTIQRTQQEDSAVYLCASSLARAGDNSPLHFGNGTRLTVT.